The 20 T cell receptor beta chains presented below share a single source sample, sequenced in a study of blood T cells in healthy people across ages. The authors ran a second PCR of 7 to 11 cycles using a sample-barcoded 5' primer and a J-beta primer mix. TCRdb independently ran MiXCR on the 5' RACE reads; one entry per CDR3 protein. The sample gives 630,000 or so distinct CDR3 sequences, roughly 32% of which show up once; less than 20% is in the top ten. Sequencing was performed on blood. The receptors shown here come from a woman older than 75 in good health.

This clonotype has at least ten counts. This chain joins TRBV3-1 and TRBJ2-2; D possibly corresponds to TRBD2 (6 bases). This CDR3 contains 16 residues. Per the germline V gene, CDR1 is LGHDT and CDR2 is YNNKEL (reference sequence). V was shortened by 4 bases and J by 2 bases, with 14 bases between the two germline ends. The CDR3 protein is CASSPLAGLNTGELFF. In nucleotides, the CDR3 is TGTGCCAGCAGCCCATTGGCGGGGCTCAACACCGGGGAGCTGTTTTTT.

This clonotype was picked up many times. The CDR3 nucleotides read TGTGCCAGCAGCCAAGATTCCGGACCGGCTTACGAGCAGTACTTC. It yields the protein CASSQDSGPAYEQYF. This chain joins TRBV3-1 and TRBJ2-7; D remains unclear. This CDR3 is built from 15 residues. Trimming removed 0 bases at V and 4 bases at J, with 13 bases between. In germline, CDR1 is LGHDT, CDR2 YNNKEL (reference sequence).

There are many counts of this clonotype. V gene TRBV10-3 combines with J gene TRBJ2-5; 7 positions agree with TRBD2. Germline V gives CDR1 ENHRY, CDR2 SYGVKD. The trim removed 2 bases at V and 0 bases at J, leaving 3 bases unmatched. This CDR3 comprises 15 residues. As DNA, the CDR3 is TGTGCCATCAGTGAGGCCAGCGGGAACCAAGAGACCCAGTACTTC. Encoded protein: CAISEASGNQETQYF.

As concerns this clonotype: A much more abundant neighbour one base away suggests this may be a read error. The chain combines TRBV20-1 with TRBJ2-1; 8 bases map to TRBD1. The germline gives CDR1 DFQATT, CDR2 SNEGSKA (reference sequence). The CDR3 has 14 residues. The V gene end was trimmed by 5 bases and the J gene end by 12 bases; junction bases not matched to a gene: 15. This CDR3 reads CSAVIGQGRDGQFF. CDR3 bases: TGCAGTGCTGTCATAGGACAGGGTCGGGATGGGCAGTTCTTC.

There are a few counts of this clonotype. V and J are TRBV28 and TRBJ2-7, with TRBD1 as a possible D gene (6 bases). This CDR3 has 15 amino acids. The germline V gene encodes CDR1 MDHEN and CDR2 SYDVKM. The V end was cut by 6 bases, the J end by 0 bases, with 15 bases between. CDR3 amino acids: CASSPTGNPSYEQYF. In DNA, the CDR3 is TGTGCCAGCAGCCCTACAGGGAACCCCTCCTACGAGCAGTACTTC. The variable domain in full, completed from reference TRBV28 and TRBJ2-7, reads DVKVTQSSRYLVKRTGEKVFLECVQDMDHENMFWYRQDPGLGLRLIYFSYDVKMKEKGDIPEGYSVSREKKERFSLILESASTNQTSMYLCASSPTGNPSYEQYFGPGTRLTVT.

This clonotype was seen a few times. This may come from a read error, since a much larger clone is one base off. The CDR3, as DNA: TGCGCCAGCAGCTGGAGCGGGGTCAGGGAGACCCAGTACTTC. Residues: CASSWSGVRETQYF. The chain couples TRBV5-1 to TRBJ2-5; 7 nucleotides line up with TRBD2. The V gene end was trimmed by 3 bases and the J gene end by 5 bases; junction bases not matched to a gene: 7. The germline gives CDR1 SGHRS, CDR2 YFSETQ. The CDR3 sequence is 14 residues long.

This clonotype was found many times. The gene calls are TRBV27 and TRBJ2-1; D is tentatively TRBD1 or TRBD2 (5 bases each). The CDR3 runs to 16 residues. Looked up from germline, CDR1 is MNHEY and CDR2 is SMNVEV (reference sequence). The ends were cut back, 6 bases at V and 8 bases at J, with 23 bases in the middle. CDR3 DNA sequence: TGTGCCAGCAGCTCCAACGCCGGGACCAAAATCCATGAGCAGTTCTTC. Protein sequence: CASSSNAGTKIHEQFF.

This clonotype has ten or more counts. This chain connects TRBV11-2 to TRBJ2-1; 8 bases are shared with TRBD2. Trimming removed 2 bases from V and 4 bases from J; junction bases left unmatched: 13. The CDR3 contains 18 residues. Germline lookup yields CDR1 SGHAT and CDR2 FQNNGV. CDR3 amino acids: CASSLIPRRAGGYNEQFF. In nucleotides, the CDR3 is TGTGCCAGCAGCTTAATCCCGAGGAGGGCGGGGGGTTACAATGAGCAGTTCTTC.

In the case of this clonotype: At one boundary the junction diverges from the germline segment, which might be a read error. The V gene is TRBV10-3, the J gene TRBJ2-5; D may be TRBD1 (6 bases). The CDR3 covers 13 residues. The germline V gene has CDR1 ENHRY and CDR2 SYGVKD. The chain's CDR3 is CAVSRPGEETQYF. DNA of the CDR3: TGTGCCGTCAGTCGGCCAGGGGAAGAGACCCAGTACTTC.

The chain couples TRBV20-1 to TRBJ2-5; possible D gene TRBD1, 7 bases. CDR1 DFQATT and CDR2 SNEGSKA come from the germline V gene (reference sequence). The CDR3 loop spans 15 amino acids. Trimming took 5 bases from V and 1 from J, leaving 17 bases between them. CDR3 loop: CSAGRGRGLQETQYF. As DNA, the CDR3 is TGCAGTGCTGGAAGGGGGCGGGGCCTCCAAGAGACCCAGTACTTC.

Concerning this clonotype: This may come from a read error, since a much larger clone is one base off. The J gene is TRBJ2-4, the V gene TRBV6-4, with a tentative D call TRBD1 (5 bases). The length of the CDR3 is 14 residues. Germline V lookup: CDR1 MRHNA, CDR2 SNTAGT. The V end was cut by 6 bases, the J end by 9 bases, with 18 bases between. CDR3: CASSYKRGESIQYF. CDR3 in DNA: TGTGCCAGCAGCTATAAAAGGGGTGAAAGCATTCAGTACTTC.

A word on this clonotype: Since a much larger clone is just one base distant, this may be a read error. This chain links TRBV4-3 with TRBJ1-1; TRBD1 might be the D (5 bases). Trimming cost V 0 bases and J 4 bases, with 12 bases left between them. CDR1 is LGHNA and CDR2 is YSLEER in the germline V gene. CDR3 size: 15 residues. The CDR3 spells CASSQEAGVGTEAFF. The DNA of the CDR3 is TGCGCCAGCAGCCAAGAAGCGGGGGTGGGCACTGAAGCTTTCTTT.

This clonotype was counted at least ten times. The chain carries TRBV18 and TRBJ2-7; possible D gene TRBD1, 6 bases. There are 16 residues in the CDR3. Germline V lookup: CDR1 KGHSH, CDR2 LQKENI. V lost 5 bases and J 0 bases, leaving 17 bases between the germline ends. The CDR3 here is CASSSFRGSSSYEQYF. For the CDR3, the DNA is TGTGCCAGCTCATCATTCAGGGGATCTAGCTCCTACGAGCAGTACTTC.

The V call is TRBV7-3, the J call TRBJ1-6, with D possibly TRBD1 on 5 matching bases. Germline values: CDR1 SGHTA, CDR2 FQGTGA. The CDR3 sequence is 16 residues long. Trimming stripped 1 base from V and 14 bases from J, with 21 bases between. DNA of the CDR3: TGTGCCAGCAGCTTAAGTTTCGGGACGGGGACTGAAACCCTCCACTTT. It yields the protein CASSLSFGTGTETLHF.

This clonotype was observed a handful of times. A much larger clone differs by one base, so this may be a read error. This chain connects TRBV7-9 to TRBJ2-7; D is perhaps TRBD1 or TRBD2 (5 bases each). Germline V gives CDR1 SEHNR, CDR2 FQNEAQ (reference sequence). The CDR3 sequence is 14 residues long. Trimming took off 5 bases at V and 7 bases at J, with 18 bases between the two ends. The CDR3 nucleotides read TGTGCCAGCAGCCCCGGGACCCCACCCAATGAGCAGTACTTC. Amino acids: CASSPGTPPNEQYF.

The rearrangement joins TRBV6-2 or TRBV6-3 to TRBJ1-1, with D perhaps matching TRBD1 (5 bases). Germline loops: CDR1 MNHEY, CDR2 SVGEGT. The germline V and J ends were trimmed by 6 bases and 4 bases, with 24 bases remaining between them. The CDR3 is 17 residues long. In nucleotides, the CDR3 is TGTGCCAGCAGGAATGGGGGAGGCGCTGGGCGGAGCACTGAAGCTTTCTTT. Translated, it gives CASRNGGGAGRSTEAFF.

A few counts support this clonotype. CDR3: CASSLDGGIRTEAFF. As DNA, the CDR3 is TGTGCCAGCAGCCTCGACGGGGGTATAAGGACTGAAGCTTTCTTT. The chain uses TRBV5-5 and TRBJ1-1; maybe TRBD1 (5 bases). V lost 4 bases, J lost 5 bases, and 18 bases lay in between. The length of the CDR3 is 15 residues. Germline V gene sequence: CDR1 SGHKS, CDR2 YYEKEE (reference sequence).

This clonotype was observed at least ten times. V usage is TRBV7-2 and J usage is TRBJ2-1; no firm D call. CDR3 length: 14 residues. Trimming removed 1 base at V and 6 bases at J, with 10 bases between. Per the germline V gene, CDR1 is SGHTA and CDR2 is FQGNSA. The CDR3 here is CASSLGPLGNEQFF. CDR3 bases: TGTGCCAGCAGCTTAGGTCCGCTTGGCAATGAGCAGTTCTTC.

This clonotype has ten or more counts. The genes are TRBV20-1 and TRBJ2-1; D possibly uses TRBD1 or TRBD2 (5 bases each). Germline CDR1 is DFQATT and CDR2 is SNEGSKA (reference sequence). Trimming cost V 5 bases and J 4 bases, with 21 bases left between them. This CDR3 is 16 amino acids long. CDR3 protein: CSAVSPGTALYNEQFF. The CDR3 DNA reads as TGCAGTGCTGTATCTCCCGGGACCGCTCTTTACAATGAGCAGTTCTTC.

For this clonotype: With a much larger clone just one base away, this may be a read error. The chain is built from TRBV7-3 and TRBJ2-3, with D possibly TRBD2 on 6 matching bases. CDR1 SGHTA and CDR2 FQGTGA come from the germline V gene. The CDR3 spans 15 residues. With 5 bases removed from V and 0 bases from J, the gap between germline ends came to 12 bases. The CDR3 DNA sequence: TGTGCCAGCAGCCCGAGCGGGCGGAGCACAGATACGCAGTATTTT. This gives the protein CASSPSGRSTDTQYF.